The rows below give T cell receptor beta chains drawn from one sample of a study of vaccination effects on CD4 cells after COVID-19. TCRdb's copy holds only in-frame clones and misses some; the assay was immunoSEQ multiplex PCR. In the table there are 45,000 to 60,000 clones, roughly 76% of which are singletons. Their specific antigens are unknown. This specimen was CD4+ T cells from PBMCs cultured without peptide, taken before COVID-19 vaccination. These TCRs come from a human donor who had a prior SARS-CoV-2 infection. Both conserved end residues are part of each CDR3. Fields, in order: clone size, D gene, J gene, V gene, CDR3 protein, CDR3 DNA. D genes are given only for firm matches. Expanded clones are given a class, and other clones once, few, many or no size at all.

>NA|NA|TRBJ2-1|TRBV20-1
CSARSMGVQFF
TGCAGTGCTAGATCCATGGGTGTGCAGTTCTTC
>NA|NA|TRBJ2-5|TRBV4-1
CASSQGYRGETQYF
TGCGCCAGCAGCCAAGGATATCGCGGAGAGACCCAGTACTTC
>few|NA|TRBJ1-3|TRBV5-1
CASRLSTTASGNTIYF
TGCGCCAGCCGACTTTCTACGACGGCCTCTGGAAACACCATATATTTT
>NA|NA|TRBJ2-2|TRBV7-9
CASSRRVAAGELFF
TGTGCCAGCAGCCGACGGGTTGCAGCCGGGGAGCTGTTTTTT
>NA|NA|TRBJ2-3|TRBV6-6
CASSWGRKDTQYF
TGTGCCAGCAGCTGGGGGCGCAAAGATACGCAGTATTTT
>NA|TRBD1|TRBJ2-2|TRBV11-3
CASSLIGGGSGELFF
TGTGCCAGCAGCTTAATAGGGGGCGGGTCCGGGGAGCTGTTTTTT
>once|TRBD2|TRBJ2-7|TRBV7-2
CASSSGTTFYEQYF
TGTGCCAGCAGCTCTGGGACTACCTTCTACGAGCAGTACTTC
>NA|NA|TRBJ1-2|TRBV30
CAWWVWRTGNYGYTF
TGTGCCTGGTGGGTGTGGAGAACAGGGAACTATGGCTACACCTTC
>NA|TRBD1|TRBJ1-5|TRBV6-2/TRBV6-3
CASSYQGALNNQPQHF
TGTGCCAGCAGTTACCAGGGGGCGTTAAACAATCAGCCCCAGCATTTT
>NA|TRBD2|TRBJ2-3|TRBV7-3
CASSPRAGGDTDTQYF
TGTGCCAGCAGCCCTCGGGCGGGGGGGGACACAGATACGCAGTATTTT
>NA|NA|TRBJ2-3|TRBV7-3
CASSSYVSPSTDTQYF
TGTGCCAGCAGCTCATATGTATCCCCTAGCACAGATACGCAGTATTTT
>few|TRBD1|TRBJ2-1|TRBV5-1
CASSRRTGEEQFF
TGCGCCAGCAGCCGGAGGACAGGAGAGGAGCAGTTCTTC
>few|TRBD2|TRBJ2-5|TRBV7-6
CASSGGLVETQYF
TGTGCCAGCAGCGGGGGACTAGTAGAGACCCAGTACTTC
>NA|NA|TRBJ1-1|TRBV3-1/TRBV3-2
CASSQAGRGTEAFF
TGTGCCAGCAGCCAAGCAGGTCGTGGGACTGAAGCTTTCTTT
>NA|NA|TRBJ2-2|TRBV7-9
CASSLVGQVTGELFF
TGTGCCAGCAGCTTAGTGGGCCAGGTCACCGGGGAGCTGTTTTTT
>NA|NA|TRBJ2-1|TRBV20-1
CSAEYRHEQFF
TGCAGTGCTGAGTATCGGCATGAGCAGTTCTTC
>NA|TRBD2|TRBJ2-3|TRBV19
CASSTPSGGGTSTDTQYF
TGTGCCAGTAGTACGCCTAGCGGGGGGGGAACTAGCACAGATACGCAGTATTTT
>NA|NA|TRBJ1-4|TRBV5-6
CASCERGGKLFF
TGTGCCAGCTGCGAAAGGGGGGGAAAACTGTTTTTT
>NA|NA|TRBJ1-5|TRBV7-2
CASSPQWGQPQHF
TGTGCCAGCAGCCCTCAGTGGGGGCAGCCCCAGCATTTT
>NA|NA|TRBJ2-7|TRBV3-1/TRBV3-2
CASSQDRLYEQYF
TGTGCCAGCAGCCAAGATCGACTTTACGAGCAGTACTTC